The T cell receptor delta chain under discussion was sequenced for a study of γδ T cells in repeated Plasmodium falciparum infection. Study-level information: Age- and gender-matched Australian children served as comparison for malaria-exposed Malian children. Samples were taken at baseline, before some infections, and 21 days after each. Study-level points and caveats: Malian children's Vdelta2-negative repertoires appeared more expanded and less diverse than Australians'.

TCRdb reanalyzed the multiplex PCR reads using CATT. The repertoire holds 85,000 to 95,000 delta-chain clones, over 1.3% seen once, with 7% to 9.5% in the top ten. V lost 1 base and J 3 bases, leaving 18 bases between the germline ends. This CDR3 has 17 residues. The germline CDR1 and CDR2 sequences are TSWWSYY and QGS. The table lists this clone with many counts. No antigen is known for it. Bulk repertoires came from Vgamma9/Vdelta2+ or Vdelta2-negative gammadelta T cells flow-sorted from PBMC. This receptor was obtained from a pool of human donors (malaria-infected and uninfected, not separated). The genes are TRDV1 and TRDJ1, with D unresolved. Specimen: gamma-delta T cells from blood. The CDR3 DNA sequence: TGTGCTCTTGGGGAACGTACTTCTCCACTTGGAGCCGATAAACTCATCTTT. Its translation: CALGERTSPLGADKLIF.